This T cell receptor beta chain was sequenced in a study of shared clonotypes between healthy human individuals. This table comes from immunoSEQ multiplex PCR, and its TCRdb copy is limited to in-frame clones, with some not included. This table has roughly 1,500,000 clones, just under 99% appearing once. The germline V gene encodes CDR1 SGHNT and CDR2 YYREEE (reference sequence). Trimming took off 3 bases at V and 0 bases at J, with 16 bases between the two ends. The CDR3 spans 16 residues. What was sequenced was naive CD4+ T cells sorted from blood. The subset denotes: CD45RA+ positively selected. This TCR came from a man aged 25-45 years in good health. The chain recombines TRBV5-4 with TRBJ2-7; TRBD2 might be the D (7 bases). The CDR3 sequence: CASSSGGGGSSYEQYF. The CDR3 coding sequence is TGTGCCAGCAGCTCAGGTGGGGGCGGGAGCTCCTACGAGCAGTACTTC.